The 3 T cell receptor beta chains listed next were all sequenced from one sample in a study of vaccination effects on CD4 cells after COVID-19. The assay was immunoSEQ multiplex PCR, and TCRdb's table has in-frame clones only and misses some. The data contain around 55,000 clones, under 75% of them seen just once; the ten biggest clones take up around 19%. These TCRs' antigens remain unknown. In the ViraFEST assay, antigen-specific CD4+ clonotypes were identified by expansion after peptide-pool stimulation. Subsequent to roughly 9 days of culture, CD4+ T cells were isolated. The healthy vaccine recipients, who had no prior SARS-CoV-2 infection, showed negative nucleocapsid antibodies. The sequenced sample was CD4+ T cells from PBMCs cultured with SARS-CoV-2 spike peptides, obtained before COVID-19 vaccination. The receptor source for this set is a human donor who received a COVID-19 vaccine.

This rearrangement joins TRBV4-1 to TRBJ1-1; D unresolved. CDR3 length equals 16 residues. V lost 4 bases and J 5 bases, leaving 20 bases between the germline ends. Germline CDR1 and CDR2: MGHRA and YSYEKL. The CDR3 is CASSRDGRHLGTEAFF. Here the CDR3 DNA reads TGCGCCAGCAGCCGAGATGGGCGTCACCTGGGTACTGAAGCTTTCTTT.

V usage is TRBV18 and J usage is TRBJ2-1; 7 positions agree with TRBD2. Looked up from germline, CDR1 is KGHSH and CDR2 is LQKENI. This CDR3 has 16 residues. The junction had 7 bases not matched to a gene; V was cut back by 0 bases and J by 5 bases. The CDR3 sequence is CASSPPSGGGNNEQFF. As DNA, the CDR3 is TGTGCCAGCTCACCACCTTCGGGGGGAGGCAACAATGAGCAGTTCTTC.

In nucleotides, the CDR3 is TGCGCCAGCAGCTTCCAGGGGGGGGCTGAAGCTTTCTTT. Translation: CASSFQGGAEAFF. The chain has TRBV5-1 and TRBJ1-1; TRBD1 aligns across 7 bases. Germline V gene sequence: CDR1 SGHRS, CDR2 YFSETQ. The CDR3 length is 13 residues. V dropped 2 bases and J dropped 6; count of bases not matched to a gene: 4.